This entry lists 3 T cell receptor beta chains sequenced from one sample in a study of blood T cells in healthy people across ages (dated by TCRdb to about 2015). The library relied on 5' RACE. TCRdb shows the sequencer as Illumina HiSeq 2500. A second PCR of about 6 to 12 cycles was run with a J-beta primer mix and a sample-barcoded 5' primer. The public reads were run again by TCRdb, first through fastp at Q25 and then through MiXCR, and only productive beta chains were kept. Rows merge per CDR3 protein into single entries with the most common DNA and genes. In all, the sample holds hundreds of thousands of distinct CDR3 sequences, and 22% of those were seen once. About 20% of the sample rests with the top ten. The specimen was blood. The receptors originated from an older man in good health.

The CDR3 spells CASSLRGATVQTQYF. The CDR3 region has the DNA TGTGCCAGCAGTTTAAGGGGGGCGACCGTCCAGACCCAGTACTTC. The chain links TRBV12-3 or TRBV12-4 to TRBJ2-5; D might be TRBD1 or TRBD2, each matching 6 bases. V was cut by 2 bases and J by 6 bases, with 16 bases left in between. The CDR3 length is 15 residues.

CDR3 residues: CASSSQTGTETQYF. The CDR3 DNA reads as TGTGCCAGCAGCTCGCAGACAGGGACAGAGACCCAGTACTTC. This chain uses TRBV7-2 with TRBJ2-5; the match to TRBD1 covers 7 bases. Germline assignment: CDR1 SGHTA and CDR2 FQGNSA. The CDR3 contains 14 residues. J lost 4 bases, V lost 4 bases, and 6 bases had no gene match. Full variable domain (outside the CDR3, taken from reference TRBV7-2 and TRBJ2-5): GAGVSQSPSNKVTEKGKDVELRCDPISGHTALYWYRQSLGQGLEFLIYFQGNSAPDKSGLPSDRFSAERTGGSVSTLTIQRTQQEDSAVYLCASSSQTGTETQYFGPGTRLLVL.

The rearrangement joins TRBV27 to TRBJ1-2; D may be TRBD1 (6 bases). The CDR3 sequence is 16 residues long. The V and J ends lost 0 bases and 3 bases respectively, with 14 bases between them. Germline CDR1 MNHEY, CDR2 SMNVEV (reference sequence). CDR3 sequence: CASSLSHGQLYYGYTF. The DNA of the CDR3 is TGTGCCAGCAGTTTATCTCATGGACAGTTGTACTATGGCTACACCTTC.